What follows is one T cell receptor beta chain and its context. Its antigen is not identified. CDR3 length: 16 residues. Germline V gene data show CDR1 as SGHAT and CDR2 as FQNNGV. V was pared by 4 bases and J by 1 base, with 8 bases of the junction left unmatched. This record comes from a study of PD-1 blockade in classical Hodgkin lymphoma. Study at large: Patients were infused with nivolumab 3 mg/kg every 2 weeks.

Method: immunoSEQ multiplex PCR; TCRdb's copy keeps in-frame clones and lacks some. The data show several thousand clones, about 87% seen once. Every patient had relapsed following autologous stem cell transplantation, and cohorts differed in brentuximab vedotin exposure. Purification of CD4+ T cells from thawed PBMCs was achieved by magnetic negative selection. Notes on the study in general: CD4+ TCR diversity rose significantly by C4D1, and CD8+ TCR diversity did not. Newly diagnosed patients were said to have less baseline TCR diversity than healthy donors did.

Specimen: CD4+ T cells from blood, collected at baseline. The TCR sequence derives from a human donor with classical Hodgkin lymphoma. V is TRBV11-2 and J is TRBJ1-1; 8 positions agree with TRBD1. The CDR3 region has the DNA TGTGCCAGCAGCTCTCAGGGGGCAGTCGGGAACACTGAAGCTTTCTTT. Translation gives CASSSQGAVGNTEAFF.